These T cell receptor beta chains were read from a single sample in a study of blood T cell repertoires in COVID-19. TCRdb's table, derived via immunoSEQ multiplex PCR, lists solely in-frame clones and lacks some. The top ten clones hold 9.5% to 13% of a sample with roughly 150,000 clones, 80% to 85% of them seen once. Sample: peripheral blood. Receptors originate from a man between 65 and 85 years old with active or convalescent COVID-19. Each CDR3 is given with its conserved first and last residue. The D gene is left open where the match is weak. Expanded clones get a size class; other rows say once, few or many, or leave the size out.

-	-	TRBV19	TRBJ2-7	TGTGCCAGTAGTGTGAACAGGGCTAGCGAGCAGTACTTC	CASSVNRASEQYF
-	once	TRBV6-6	TRBJ2-1	TGTGCCAGCAGCCAGGGGCTTTACAGGGATGAGCAGTTCTTC	CASSQGLYRDEQFF
TRBD2	few	TRBV19	TRBJ2-5	TGTGCCAGTAGTATGGTCGGGAGGGAGGAAGAGACCCAGTACTTC	CASSMVGREEETQYF
TRBD1	-	TRBV5-1	TRBJ1-2	TGCGCCAGCAGCGAGACGGGACAGCCAAATGGCTACACCTTC	CASSETGQPNGYTF
-	few	TRBV2	TRBJ1-3	TGTGCCAGCAGAGGGGTGGCTTCTGGAAACACCATATATTTT	CASRGVASGNTIYF
TRBD2	-	TRBV7-2	TRBJ2-4	TGTGCCAGCAGCTTAGCCCGGGGACTAGCGGGAAGGGAAAACATTCAGTACTTC	CASSLARGLAGRENIQYF
-	many	TRBV18	TRBJ1-2	TGTGCCAGCTCACCGACGGCGGCCGGGTGGGATGGCTACACCTTC	CASSPTAAGWDGYTF
TRBD1	few	TRBV7-2	TRBJ1-5	TGTGCCAGCAGCTTAGTGGGGACAGGGGCTAATCAGCCCCAGCATTTT	CASSLVGTGANQPQHF
-	-	TRBV19	TRBJ1-6	TGTGCCAGTAGTATCGCCAGGGGAGCCAATAATTCACCCCTCCACTTT	CASSIARGANNSPLHF
TRBD1	-	TRBV14	TRBJ1-1	TGTGCCAGCAGCCAAAGGCAGGGGGCTATCCGGGTGAACACTGAAGCTTTCTTT	CASSQRQGAIRVNTEAFF
-	-	TRBV20-1	TRBJ1-5	TGCAGTGCCAGTCAAAGCTATAGCAATCAGCCCCAGCATTTT	CSASQSYSNQPQHF
-	-	TRBV9	TRBJ2-1	TGTGCCAGCAGCGTTGTGGGGCATATCGCCTACAATGAGCAGTTCTTC	CASSVVGHIAYNEQFF
-	-	TRBV20-1	TRBJ2-7	TGCAGTGCTAGAGTAGTATACGAGCAGTACTTC	CSARVVYEQYF
-	-	TRBV19	TRBJ1-1	TGTGCCAGTAGTATAAGTAACAAGTTTACTGAAGCTTTCTTT	CASSISNKFTEAFF
TRBD1	-	TRBV19	TRBJ1-4	TGTGCCAGTAGTAGTCCCAGGGGGCAATCTAATGAAAAACTGTTTTTT	CASSSPRGQSNEKLFF
-	-	TRBV3-1/TRBV3-2	TRBJ1-2	TGTGCCAGCAGCCAAGGCCCGGCAAGGGACTACTATGGCTACACCTTC	CASSQGPARDYYGYTF
-	once	TRBV6-2/TRBV6-3	TRBJ2-3	TGTGCCAGCAGTTACGGGACACTGTCACAAGGAGATACGCAGTATTTT	CASSYGTLSQGDTQYF
-	-	TRBV27	TRBJ1-3	TGTGCCAGCAGTCCACTTACCGGGACATTCCTCTCTGGAAACACCATATATTTT	CASSPLTGTFLSGNTIYF
TRBD1	-	TRBV19	TRBJ1-2	TGTGCCAGTAGTACCGCCGGGACAGGTGGTTATGGCTACACCTTC	CASSTAGTGGYGYTF
-	-	TRBV2	TRBJ1-1	TGTGCCAGCAGTACAGGGTTGGCTGAAGCTTTCTTT	CASSTGLAEAFF